Listed below are T cell receptor beta chains from one sample, sequenced in a study of PD-L1 blockade in urothelial cancer. The protocol was immunoSEQ multiplex PCR, while the TCRdb copy is restricted to in-frame clones and leaves out a portion. The sample lists roughly 120,000 clones; around 93% were seen once. The material sequenced was PBMCs, taken around atezolizumab (anti-PD-L1) treatment. These receptors came from a man between 60 and 75 years old with urothelial cancer. The CDR3 runs from the conserved cysteine through the conserved F or W. The order of the fields is V gene, J gene, D gene, clone size, CDR3 DNA, CDR3 protein. The D gene is left open where the match is weak. Some rows mark clone size as missing; the rest say once, few, many or name a class of expanded clone.

V gene: TRBV5-4; J gene: TRBJ2-1; D gene: TRBD2; clone size: -; CDR3 DNA: TGTGCCAGCAGCCCCCCGGTTCTAGCGGGAGCGGACAATGAGCAGTTCTTC; CDR3 protein: CASSPPVLAGADNEQFF
V gene: TRBV10-2; J gene: TRBJ2-2; D gene: TRBD2; clone size: -; CDR3 DNA: TGCGCCAGCAAAGACCTAGCGGGGGCTAAGAACACCGGGGAGCTGTTTTTT; CDR3 protein: CASKDLAGAKNTGELFF
V gene: TRBV4-3; J gene: TRBJ2-2; D gene: -; clone size: -; CDR3 DNA: TGCGCCAGCAGCCAAAGCGTGGCAGGGCCCGGGGAGCTGTTTTTT; CDR3 protein: CASSQSVAGPGELFF
V gene: TRBV5-6; J gene: TRBJ2-1; D gene: TRBD2; clone size: -; CDR3 DNA: TGTGCCAGCAGCTATCCCGGGACTAGCGGGAGAAAGTCCAATGAGCAGTTCTTC; CDR3 protein: CASSYPGTSGRKSNEQFF
V gene: TRBV7-3; J gene: TRBJ1-4; D gene: TRBD1; clone size: -; CDR3 DNA: TGTGCCAGCAGCCCCCGGGACAGGGGGAGTGAAAAACTGTTTTTT; CDR3 protein: CASSPRDRGSEKLFF
V gene: TRBV29-1; J gene: TRBJ1-2; D gene: -; clone size: -; CDR3 DNA: TGCAGCGTCCGCTGGGGGGTAGATGGCTACACCTTC; CDR3 protein: CSVRWGVDGYTF
V gene: TRBV5-4; J gene: TRBJ2-7; D gene: TRBD1; clone size: -; CDR3 DNA: TGTGCCAGCAGCTTGGACAGGGGGCCATACGAGCAGTACTTC; CDR3 protein: CASSLDRGPYEQYF
V gene: TRBV5-4; J gene: TRBJ2-5; D gene: TRBD1; clone size: -; CDR3 DNA: TGTGCCAGCAGCCAACCGGGGACAGGGGCGGAGACCCAGTACTTC; CDR3 protein: CASSQPGTGAETQYF
V gene: TRBV5-1; J gene: TRBJ1-6; D gene: TRBD1; clone size: -; CDR3 DNA: TGCGCCAGCAGCTCGGGACAGAATTCACCCCTCCACTTT; CDR3 protein: CASSSGQNSPLHF
V gene: TRBV5-6; J gene: TRBJ2-1; D gene: -; clone size: -; CDR3 DNA: TGTGCCAGCAGCTTGGGGGCTAAGAGCTCCTACAATGAGCAGTTCTTC; CDR3 protein: CASSLGAKSSYNEQFF
V gene: TRBV5-1; J gene: TRBJ1-5; D gene: -; clone size: -; CDR3 DNA: TGCGCCAGCAGCTTGGACGGAGGGGTCCCGAATCAGCCCCAGCATTTT; CDR3 protein: CASSLDGGVPNQPQHF
V gene: TRBV9; J gene: TRBJ1-2; D gene: -; clone size: -; CDR3 DNA: TGTGCCAGCACGTCCCCTAACCGATCCTATGGCTACACCTTC; CDR3 protein: CASTSPNRSYGYTF
V gene: TRBV6-1; J gene: TRBJ2-1; D gene: TRBD2; clone size: -; CDR3 DNA: TGTGCCAGCAGACGACTAGCGGGAGGGCAGGGTGAGCAGTTCTTC; CDR3 protein: CASRRLAGGQGEQFF
V gene: TRBV7-2; J gene: TRBJ2-3; D gene: TRBD1; clone size: -; CDR3 DNA: TGTGCCAGCAGTCCACAGGGGGTGCCTAGCACAGATACGCAGTATTTT; CDR3 protein: CASSPQGVPSTDTQYF
V gene: TRBV18; J gene: TRBJ1-1; D gene: -; clone size: once; CDR3 DNA: TGTGCCAGCTCACCTCCCAGGGCGGGATTCATGAACACTGAAGCTTTCTTT; CDR3 protein: CASSPPRAGFMNTEAFF
V gene: TRBV10-2; J gene: TRBJ2-1; D gene: TRBD2; clone size: -; CDR3 DNA: TGCGCCAGCAGTGACGGGGGGAGAAATGAGCAGTTCTTC; CDR3 protein: CASSDGGRNEQFF
V gene: TRBV7-8; J gene: TRBJ1-4; D gene: TRBD1; clone size: -; CDR3 DNA: TGTGCCAGCAGCTACGAAACCGGGACAGGGTATGGGAAACTGTTTTTT; CDR3 protein: CASSYETGTGYGKLFF
V gene: TRBV28; J gene: TRBJ2-5; D gene: -; clone size: -; CDR3 DNA: TGTGCCAGCAGTTTGGCTAGCGCCCACCAAGAGACCCAGTACTTC; CDR3 protein: CASSLASAHQETQYF
V gene: TRBV30; J gene: TRBJ2-4; D gene: TRBD2; clone size: -; CDR3 DNA: TGTGCCTGGAGTGCCCTCCCCGGACTAGCGGGGAGTAGGAACATTCAGTACTTC; CDR3 protein: CAWSALPGLAGSRNIQYF
V gene: TRBV10-3; J gene: TRBJ2-2; D gene: -; clone size: -; CDR3 DNA: TGTGCCATCAGCAGAAGCGGGGAGCTGTTTTTT; CDR3 protein: CAISRSGELFF
V gene: TRBV5-6; J gene: TRBJ2-3; D gene: -; clone size: -; CDR3 DNA: TGTGCCAGCAGCTTAAATACAGTCACAGATACGCAGTATTTT; CDR3 protein: CASSLNTVTDTQYF
V gene: TRBV29-1; J gene: TRBJ1-1; D gene: TRBD1; clone size: -; CDR3 DNA: TGCAGCACCGACCGGGACAGACTAAACACTGAAGCTTTCTTT; CDR3 protein: CSTDRDRLNTEAFF
V gene: TRBV4-2; J gene: TRBJ2-7; D gene: -; clone size: -; CDR3 DNA: TGTGCCAGCAGCCAAGTTCCCGGGGGGCCGAGTGAGCAGTACTTC; CDR3 protein: CASSQVPGGPSEQYF
V gene: TRBV7-2; J gene: TRBJ2-7; D gene: TRBD1; clone size: -; CDR3 DNA: TGTGCCAGCAGCTTAGCGGGACAGGGTATCTACGAGCAGTACTTC; CDR3 protein: CASSLAGQGIYEQYF
V gene: TRBV7-7; J gene: TRBJ2-2; D gene: -; clone size: -; CDR3 DNA: TGTGCCAGCAGCTTGGAGGGTTTGAACACCGGGGAGCTGTTTTTT; CDR3 protein: CASSLEGLNTGELFF
V gene: TRBV14; J gene: TRBJ1-2; D gene: TRBD1; clone size: -; CDR3 DNA: TGTGCCAGCAGCCAGAATAACCCCGGGACAGGGCATGGCTACACCTTC; CDR3 protein: CASSQNNPGTGHGYTF
V gene: TRBV7-2; J gene: TRBJ1-2; D gene: TRBD1; clone size: -; CDR3 DNA: TGTGCCAGCAGCTCGGGACAGAACTATGGCTACACCTTC; CDR3 protein: CASSSGQNYGYTF
V gene: TRBV4-2; J gene: TRBJ2-5; D gene: TRBD2; clone size: once; CDR3 DNA: TGTGCCAGCAGCCAAGATTACCGGAAAGGAAGACTAGCGCACCTTATCGGAGAGACCCAGTACTTC; CDR3 protein: CASSQDYRKGRLAHLIGETQYF
V gene: TRBV19; J gene: TRBJ2-5; D gene: -; clone size: once; CDR3 DNA: TGTGCCAGTAGTGTGACAGCAAACCAAGAGACCCAGTACTTC; CDR3 protein: CASSVTANQETQYF
V gene: TRBV7-2; J gene: TRBJ1-3; D gene: -; clone size: -; CDR3 DNA: TGTGCCAGCAGCCAGACCTCAGGGGCTGGAAACACCATATATTTT; CDR3 protein: CASSQTSGAGNTIYF
V gene: TRBV9; J gene: TRBJ2-7; D gene: TRBD1; clone size: -; CDR3 DNA: TGTGCCAGCAGCCCACTGAGGGACAGCGGGCAGTACTTC; CDR3 protein: CASSPLRDSGQYF
V gene: TRBV5-1; J gene: TRBJ2-1; D gene: -; clone size: once; CDR3 DNA: TGCGCCAGCAGCTTGGCAGGGAATGAGCAGTTCTTC; CDR3 protein: CASSLAGNEQFF
V gene: TRBV30; J gene: TRBJ2-7; D gene: -; clone size: -; CDR3 DNA: TGTGCCTGGACCGACTTGGGCTACGAGCAGTACTTC; CDR3 protein: CAWTDLGYEQYF
V gene: TRBV4-3; J gene: TRBJ2-1; D gene: TRBD2; clone size: -; CDR3 DNA: TGCGCCAGCAGCCAAGCACTTGCTAGCGGGATGTACAATGAGCAGTTCTTC; CDR3 protein: CASSQALASGMYNEQFF
V gene: TRBV5-6; J gene: TRBJ1-2; D gene: -; clone size: -; CDR3 DNA: TGTGCCAGCAGCTTGGGTCATGTGACAGCCTATGGCTACACCTTC; CDR3 protein: CASSLGHVTAYGYTF
V gene: TRBV18; J gene: TRBJ1-5; D gene: -; clone size: -; CDR3 DNA: TGTGCCAGCTCACCGTATAGCAATCAGCCCCAGCATTTT; CDR3 protein: CASSPYSNQPQHF
V gene: TRBV6-1; J gene: TRBJ1-3; D gene: TRBD1; clone size: -; CDR3 DNA: TGTGCCAGCAGGGGACAGACTGGAAACACCATATATTTT; CDR3 protein: CASRGQTGNTIYF
V gene: TRBV4-2; J gene: TRBJ1-1; D gene: TRBD1; clone size: -; CDR3 DNA: TGTGCCAGCAGCCAAGAGGGACAGGGGAACGCTGAAGCTTTCTTT; CDR3 protein: CASSQEGQGNAEAFF
V gene: TRBV5-5; J gene: TRBJ2-7; D gene: TRBD2; clone size: -; CDR3 DNA: TGTGCCAGCAGCCAAGATAGCGGGAGGGCGACCTACGAGCAGTACTTC; CDR3 protein: CASSQDSGRATYEQYF
V gene: TRBV5-1; J gene: TRBJ2-7; D gene: TRBD2; clone size: -; CDR3 DNA: TGCGCCAGCAGCCCGGGGGACTATAGCTCCTACGAGCAGTACTTC; CDR3 protein: CASSPGDYSSYEQYF
V gene: TRBV14; J gene: TRBJ2-7; D gene: -; clone size: -; CDR3 DNA: TGTGCCAGCAGCCAACCGGGACTGGCTGTTAAGCAGTACTTC; CDR3 protein: CASSQPGLAVKQYF
V gene: TRBV19; J gene: TRBJ1-1; D gene: -; clone size: few; CDR3 DNA: TGTGCCAGTAGCCATACAGGGTTAAAGGAAGCTTTCTTT; CDR3 protein: CASSHTGLKEAFF
V gene: TRBV9; J gene: TRBJ2-2; D gene: -; clone size: -; CDR3 DNA: TGTGCCAGCAGCGTAGGGGCCTCGAACACCGGGGAGCTGTTTTTT; CDR3 protein: CASSVGASNTGELFF
V gene: TRBV7-2; J gene: TRBJ2-4; D gene: -; clone size: -; CDR3 DNA: TGTGCCAGCAGCTGGAGCATTGACGGGAAGGTCCTAGCCAAAAACATTCAGTACTTC; CDR3 protein: CASSWSIDGKVLAKNIQYF
V gene: TRBV5-4; J gene: TRBJ2-3; D gene: -; clone size: once; CDR3 DNA: TGTGCCAGCAGCTTGGTCTCCGGTCCGGTTGGTTTT; CDR3 protein: CASSLVSGPVGF
V gene: TRBV5-6; J gene: TRBJ2-2; D gene: TRBD1; clone size: -; CDR3 DNA: TGTGCCAGCAGCTTAAGTGGACAGGGGTACACCGGGGAGCTGTTTTTT; CDR3 protein: CASSLSGQGYTGELFF
V gene: TRBV4-3; J gene: TRBJ2-7; D gene: TRBD1; clone size: -; CDR3 DNA: TGCGCCAGCAGCCAAGATCAGGGACAGGGGGGCTACGAGCAGTACTTC; CDR3 protein: CASSQDQGQGGYEQYF
V gene: TRBV7-9; J gene: TRBJ1-1; D gene: TRBD1; clone size: -; CDR3 DNA: TGTGCCAGCAGCTTAGGAGGGACAGAGGAAGCTTTCTTT; CDR3 protein: CASSLGGTEEAFF
V gene: TRBV18; J gene: TRBJ2-1; D gene: -; clone size: -; CDR3 DNA: TGTGCCAGCTCACCCCGGGGGGCTTCCACGGACAATGAGCAGTTCTTC; CDR3 protein: CASSPRGASTDNEQFF
V gene: TRBV2; J gene: TRBJ2-3; D gene: TRBD2; clone size: -; CDR3 DNA: TGTGCCAGCAGTTCGGAGGGGAGGGGCACAGATACGCAGTATTTT; CDR3 protein: CASSSEGRGTDTQYF
V gene: TRBV11-1; J gene: TRBJ2-1; D gene: TRBD2; clone size: -; CDR3 DNA: TGTGCCAGCAGCAAGACTAGCGGGACCTACAATGAGCAGTTCTTC; CDR3 protein: CASSKTSGTYNEQFF
V gene: TRBV7-9; J gene: TRBJ2-3; D gene: -; clone size: -; CDR3 DNA: TGTGCCAGCAGCTTGAAACAGGGCCGAGATACGCAGTATTTT; CDR3 protein: CASSLKQGRDTQYF
V gene: TRBV4-2; J gene: TRBJ2-7; D gene: TRBD1; clone size: -; CDR3 DNA: TGTGCCAGCAGCCAAGACAGGGGGCGCAATGTCGAGCAGTACTTC; CDR3 protein: CASSQDRGRNVEQYF